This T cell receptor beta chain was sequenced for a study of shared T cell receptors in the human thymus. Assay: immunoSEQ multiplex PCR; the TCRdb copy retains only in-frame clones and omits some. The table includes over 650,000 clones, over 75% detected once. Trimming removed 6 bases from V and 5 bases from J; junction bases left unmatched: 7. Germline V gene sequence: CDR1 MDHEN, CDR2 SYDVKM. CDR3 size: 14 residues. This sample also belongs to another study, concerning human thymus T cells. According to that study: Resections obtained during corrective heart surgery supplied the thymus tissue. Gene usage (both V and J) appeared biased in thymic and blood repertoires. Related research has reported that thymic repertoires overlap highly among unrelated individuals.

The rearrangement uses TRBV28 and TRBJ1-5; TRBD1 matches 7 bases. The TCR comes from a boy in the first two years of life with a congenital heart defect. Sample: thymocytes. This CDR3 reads CASRYRGWDQPQHF. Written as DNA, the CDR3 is TGTGCCAGCAGGTACAGGGGTTGGGATCAGCCCCAGCATTTT. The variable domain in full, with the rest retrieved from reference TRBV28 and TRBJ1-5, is DVKVTQSSRYLVKRTGEKVFLECVQDMDHENMFWYRQDPGLGLRLIYFSYDVKMKEKGDIPEGYSVSREKKERFSLILESASTNQTSMYLCASRYRGWDQPQHFGDGTRLSIL.